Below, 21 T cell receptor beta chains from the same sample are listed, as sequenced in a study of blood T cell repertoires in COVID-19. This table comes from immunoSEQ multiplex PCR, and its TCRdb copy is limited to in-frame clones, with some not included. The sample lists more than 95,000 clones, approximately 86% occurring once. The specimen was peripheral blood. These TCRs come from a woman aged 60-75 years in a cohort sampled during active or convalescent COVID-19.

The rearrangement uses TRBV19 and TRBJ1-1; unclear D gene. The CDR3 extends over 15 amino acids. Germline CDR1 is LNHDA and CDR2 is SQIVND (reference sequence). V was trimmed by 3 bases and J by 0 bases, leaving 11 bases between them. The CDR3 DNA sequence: TGTGCCAGTAGTATCGCGGGCCAGTTGAACACTGAAGCTTTCTTT. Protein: CASSIAGQLNTEAFF.

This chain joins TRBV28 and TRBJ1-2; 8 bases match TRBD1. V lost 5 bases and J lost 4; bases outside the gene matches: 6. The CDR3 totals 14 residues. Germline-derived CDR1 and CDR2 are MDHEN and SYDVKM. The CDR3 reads CASSRTGISYGYTF. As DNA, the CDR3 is TGTGCCAGCAGTCGGACAGGGATCTCCTATGGCTACACCTTC.

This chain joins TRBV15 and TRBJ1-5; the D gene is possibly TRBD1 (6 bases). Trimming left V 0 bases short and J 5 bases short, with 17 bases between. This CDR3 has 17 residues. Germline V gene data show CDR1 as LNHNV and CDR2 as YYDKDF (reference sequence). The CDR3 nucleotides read TGTGCCACCAGCAGAGAGGGGACAATAACGGCGGATCAGCCCCAGCATTTT. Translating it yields CATSREGTITADQPQHF.

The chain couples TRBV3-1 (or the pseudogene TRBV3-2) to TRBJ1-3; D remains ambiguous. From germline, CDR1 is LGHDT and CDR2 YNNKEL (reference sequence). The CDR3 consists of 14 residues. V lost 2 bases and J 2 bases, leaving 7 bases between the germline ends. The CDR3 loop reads CASSQRGAGNTIYF. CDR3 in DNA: TGTGCCAGCAGCCAACGCGGGGCTGGAAACACCATATATTTT.

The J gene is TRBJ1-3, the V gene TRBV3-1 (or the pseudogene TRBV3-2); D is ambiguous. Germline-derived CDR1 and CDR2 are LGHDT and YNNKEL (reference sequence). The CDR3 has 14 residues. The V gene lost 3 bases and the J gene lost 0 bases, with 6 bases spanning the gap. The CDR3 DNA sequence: TGTGCCAGCAGCCATTCCAACTCTGGAAACACCATATATTTT. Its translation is CASSHSNSGNTIYF.

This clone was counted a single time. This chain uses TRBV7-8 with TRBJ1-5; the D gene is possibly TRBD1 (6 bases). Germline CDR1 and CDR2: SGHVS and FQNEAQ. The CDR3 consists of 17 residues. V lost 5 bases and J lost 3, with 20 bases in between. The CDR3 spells CASSPHPRTVSNQPQHF. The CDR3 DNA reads TGTGCCAGCAGCCCACATCCCAGGACAGTGTCCAATCAGCCCCAGCATTTT.

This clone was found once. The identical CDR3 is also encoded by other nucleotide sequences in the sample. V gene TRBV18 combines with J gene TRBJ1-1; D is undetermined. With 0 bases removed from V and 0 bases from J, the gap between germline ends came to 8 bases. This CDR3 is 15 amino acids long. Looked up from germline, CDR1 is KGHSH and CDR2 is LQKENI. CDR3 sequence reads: CASSPPGGVNTEAFF. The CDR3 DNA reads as TGTGCCAGCTCACCACCGGGAGGAGTGAACACTGAAGCTTTCTTT.

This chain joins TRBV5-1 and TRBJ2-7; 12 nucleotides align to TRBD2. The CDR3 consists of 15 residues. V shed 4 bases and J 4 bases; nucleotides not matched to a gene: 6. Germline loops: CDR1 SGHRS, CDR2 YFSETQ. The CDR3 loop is CASSPGLAGTYEQYF. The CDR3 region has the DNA TGCGCCAGCAGCCCGGGACTAGCGGGCACTTACGAGCAGTACTTC.

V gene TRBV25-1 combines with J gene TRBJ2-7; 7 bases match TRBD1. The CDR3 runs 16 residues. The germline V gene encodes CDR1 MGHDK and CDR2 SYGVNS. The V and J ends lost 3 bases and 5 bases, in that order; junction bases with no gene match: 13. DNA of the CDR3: TGTGCCAGCAGTGATTTTGGGGTCGACAGGGCGGACGAGCAGTACTTC. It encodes CASSDFGVDRADEQYF.

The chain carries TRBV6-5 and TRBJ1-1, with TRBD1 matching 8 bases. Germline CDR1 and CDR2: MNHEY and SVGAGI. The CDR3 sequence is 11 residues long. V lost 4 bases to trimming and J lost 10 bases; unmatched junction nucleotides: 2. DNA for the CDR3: TGTGCCAGCAGTTCAACAGGGGGAGCTTTCTTT. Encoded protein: CASSSTGGAFF.

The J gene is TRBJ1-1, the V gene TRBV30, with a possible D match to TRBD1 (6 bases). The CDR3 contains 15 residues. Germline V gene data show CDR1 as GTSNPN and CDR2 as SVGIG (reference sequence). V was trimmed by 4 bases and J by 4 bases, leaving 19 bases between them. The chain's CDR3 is CAWTLSGGHSTEAFF. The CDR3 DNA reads TGTGCCTGGACCCTTTCCGGGGGGCATAGCACTGAAGCTTTCTTT.

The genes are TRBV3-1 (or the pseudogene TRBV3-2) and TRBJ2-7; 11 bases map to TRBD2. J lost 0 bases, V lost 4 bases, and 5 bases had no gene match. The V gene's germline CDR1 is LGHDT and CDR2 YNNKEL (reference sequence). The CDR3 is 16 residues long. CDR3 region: CASSPLTSGDSYEQYF. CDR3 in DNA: TGTGCCAGCAGCCCATTGACTAGCGGGGACTCCTACGAGCAGTACTTC.

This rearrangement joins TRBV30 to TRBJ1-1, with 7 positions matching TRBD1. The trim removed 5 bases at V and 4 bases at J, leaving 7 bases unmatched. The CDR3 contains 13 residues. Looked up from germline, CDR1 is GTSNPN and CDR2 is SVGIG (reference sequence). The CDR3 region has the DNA TGTGCCTGGGGTAGACAGGGTCCCACTGAAGCTTTCTTT. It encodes CAWGRQGPTEAFF.

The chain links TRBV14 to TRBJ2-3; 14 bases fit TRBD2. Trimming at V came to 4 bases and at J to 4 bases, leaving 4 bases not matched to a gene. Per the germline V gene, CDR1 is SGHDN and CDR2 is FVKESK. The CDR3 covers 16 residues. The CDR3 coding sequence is TGTGCCAGCAGCCTCGGGACTAGCGGGGGCCCAGATACGCAGTATTTT. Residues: CASSLGTSGGPDTQYF.

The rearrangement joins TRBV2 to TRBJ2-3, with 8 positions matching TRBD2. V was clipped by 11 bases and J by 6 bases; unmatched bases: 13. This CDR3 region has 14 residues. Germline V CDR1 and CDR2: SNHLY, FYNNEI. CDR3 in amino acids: CAERGGILADTQYF. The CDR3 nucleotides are TGTGCCGAGCGCGGGGGGATTCTAGCGGATACGCAGTATTTT.

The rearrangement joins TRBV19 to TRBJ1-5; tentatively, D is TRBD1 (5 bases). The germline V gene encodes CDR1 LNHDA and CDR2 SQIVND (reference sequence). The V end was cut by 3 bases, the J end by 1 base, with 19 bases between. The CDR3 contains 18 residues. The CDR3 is CASSITRGNPRSNQPQHF. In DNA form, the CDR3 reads TGTGCCAGTAGTATCACACGGGGGAATCCCAGGAGCAATCAGCCCCAGCATTTT. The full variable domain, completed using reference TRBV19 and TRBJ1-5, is DGGITQSPKYLFRKEGQNVTLSCEQNLNHDAMYWYRQDPGQGLRLIYYSQIVNDFQKGDIAEGYSVSREKKESFPLTVTSAQKNPTAFYLCASSITRGNPRSNQPQHFGDGTRLSIL.

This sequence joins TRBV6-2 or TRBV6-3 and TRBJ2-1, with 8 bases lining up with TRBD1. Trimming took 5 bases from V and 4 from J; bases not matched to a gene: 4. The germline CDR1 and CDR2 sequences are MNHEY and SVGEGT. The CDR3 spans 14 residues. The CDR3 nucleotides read TGTGCCAGCAGTGGACAGGGTATGTACAATGAGCAGTTCTTC. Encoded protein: CASSGQGMYNEQFF.

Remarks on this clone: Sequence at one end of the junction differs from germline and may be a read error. CDR3 sequence reads: CASSPMTGTGHF. The CDR3 coding sequence is TGTGCCAGCAGCCCTATGACCGGGACAGGCCACTTC. The chain employs TRBV7-8 and TRBJ2-7; 8 bases map to TRBD1. The CDR3 loop spans 12 amino acids. Germline assignment: CDR1 SGHVS and CDR2 FQNEAQ.

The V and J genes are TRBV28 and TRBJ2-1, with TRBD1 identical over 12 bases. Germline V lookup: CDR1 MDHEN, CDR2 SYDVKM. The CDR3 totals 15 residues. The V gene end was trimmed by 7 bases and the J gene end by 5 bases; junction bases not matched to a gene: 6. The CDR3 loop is CASKLGTGGHNEQFF. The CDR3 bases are TGTGCCAGCAAACTCGGGACAGGGGGCCACAATGAGCAGTTCTTC.

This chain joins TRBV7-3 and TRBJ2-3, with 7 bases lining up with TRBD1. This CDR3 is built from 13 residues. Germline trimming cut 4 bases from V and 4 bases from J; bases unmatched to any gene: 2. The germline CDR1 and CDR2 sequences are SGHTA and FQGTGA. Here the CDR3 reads CASSSQGADTQYF. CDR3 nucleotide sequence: TGTGCCAGCAGCTCCCAGGGGGCAGATACGCAGTATTTT.

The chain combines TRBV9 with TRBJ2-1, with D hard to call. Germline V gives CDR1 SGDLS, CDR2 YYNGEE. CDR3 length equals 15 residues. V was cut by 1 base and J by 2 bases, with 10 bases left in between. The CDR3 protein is CASSVSGGTYNEQFF. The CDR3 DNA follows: TGTGCCAGCAGCGTATCTGGCGGAACCTACAATGAGCAGTTCTTC.